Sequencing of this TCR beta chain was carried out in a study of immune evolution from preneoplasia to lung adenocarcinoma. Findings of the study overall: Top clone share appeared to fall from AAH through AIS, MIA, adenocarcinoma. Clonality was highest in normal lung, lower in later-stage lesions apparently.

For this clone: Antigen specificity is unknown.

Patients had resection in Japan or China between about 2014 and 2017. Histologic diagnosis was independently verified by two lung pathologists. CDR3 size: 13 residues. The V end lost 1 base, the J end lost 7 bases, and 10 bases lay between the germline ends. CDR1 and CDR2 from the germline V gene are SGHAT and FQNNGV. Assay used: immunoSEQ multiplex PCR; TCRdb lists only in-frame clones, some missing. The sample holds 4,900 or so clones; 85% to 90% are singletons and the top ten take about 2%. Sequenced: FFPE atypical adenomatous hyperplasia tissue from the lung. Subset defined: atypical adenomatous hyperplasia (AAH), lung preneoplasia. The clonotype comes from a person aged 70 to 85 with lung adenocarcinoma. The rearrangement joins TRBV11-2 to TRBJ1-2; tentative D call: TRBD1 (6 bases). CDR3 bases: TGTGCCAGCAGCTTAGTGGGGGCTCGTGGCTACACCTTC. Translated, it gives CASSLVGARGYTF.